What follows describes a single T cell receptor beta chain. Its antigen is undetermined. The data belong to a study of blood T cells in healthy people across ages. Study-level results: Comparison with aged donors showed that long-lived donors had more naive CD4+ cells and higher diversity. A conclusive naive versus antigen-experienced comparison was prevented by the unsorted PBMCs.

Using a J-beta primer mix together with a sample-barcoded 5' primer, a second PCR was run for about 6 to 11 cycles. TCRdb processed the 5' RACE reads anew with MiXCR; each CDR3 protein has one entry. The sample consists of 1.8 million or so distinct CDR3 sequences, about two fifths of them appearing once. The CDR3 sequence is 15 residues long. Per the germline V gene, CDR1 is SGDLS and CDR2 is YYNGEE. The V gene lost 0 bases and the J gene lost 1 base, with 10 bases spanning the gap. This clonotype was obtained from a human donor in good health. V is TRBV9 and J is TRBJ1-1; TRBD1 is a possible D gene (5 bases). The material sequenced was blood. CDR3 protein: CASSVGLGGNTEAFF. CDR3 nucleotide sequence: TGTGCCAGCAGCGTAGGGCTTGGGGGGAACACTGAAGCTTTCTTT.